Following are 16 T cell receptor beta chains from one sample sequenced in a study of blood T cell repertoires in COVID-19. Some clones are missing from TCRdb's copy, which holds only in-frame ones; the method was immunoSEQ multiplex PCR. This sample has about 210,000 clones, with just under 85% found just once. Specimen: peripheral blood. The receptors come from a man between 60 and 75 years old with COVID-19, enrolled during active disease.

A word on this clone: One junction end does not reproduce the germline sequence, and a read error may be involved. The rearrangement links TRBV5-1 to TRBJ2-1; 7 nucleotides line up with TRBD2. Germline loops: CDR1 SGHRS, CDR2 YFSETQ. The CDR3 is 17 amino acids. CDR3 DNA: TGCGCCAGCACCTTGGGGGGGTTAGCGGGCTCCTACAATGAGCAGTTCTTC. It encodes CASTLGGLAGSYNEQFF.

The V gene is TRBV5-6, the J gene TRBJ2-2; 7 nucleotides align to TRBD1. Per germline, CDR1 SGHDT and CDR2 YYEEEE. Trimming took 3 bases from V and 7 from J; bases not matched to a gene: 6. The CDR3 loop spans 14 amino acids. The CDR3 loop is CASSSRQGNGELFF. The DNA for the CDR3 is TGTGCCAGCAGCTCCCGACAGGGCAACGGGGAGCTGTTTTTT.

The chain is built from TRBV25-1 and TRBJ1-2; TRBD1 agrees at 7 bases. V lost 4 bases, J lost 8 bases, and 10 bases stayed unmatched. Germline V CDR1 and CDR2: MGHDK, SYGVNS. The CDR3 length is 14 residues. CDR3 sequence reads: CASSAQTGIGGYTF. CDR3 DNA sequence: TGTGCCAGCAGTGCCCAGACAGGGATTGGAGGCTACACCTTC.

This chain links TRBV5-6 with TRBJ2-1, with TRBD1 as a possible D gene (5 bases). The germline gives CDR1 SGHDT, CDR2 YYEEEE. The CDR3 loop spans 13 amino acids. V was cut by 1 base and J by 7 bases, with 9 bases left in between. The CDR3 protein is CASSLPGYNEQFF. CDR3 DNA sequence: TGTGCCAGCAGCTTGCCAGGGTATAATGAGCAGTTCTTC. Full variable domain (rest looked up from reference TRBV5-6 and TRBJ2-1): DAGVTQSPTHLIKTRGQQVTLRCSPKSGHDTVSWYQQALGQGPQFIFQYYEEEERQRGNFPDRFSGHQFPNYSSELNVNALLLGDSALYLCASSLPGYNEQFFGPGTRLTVL.

This rearrangement joins TRBV11-2 to TRBJ1-2; perhaps TRBD1 as D (6 bases). Germline V gene lookup returns CDR1 SGHAT and CDR2 FQNNGV. There are 14 residues in the CDR3. V was cut by 7 bases and J by 2 bases, with 14 bases left in between. CDR3 sequence (DNA): TGTGCCAGCACCCAGCAACAGGGAAACTATGGCTACACCTTC. Protein: CASTQQQGNYGYTF.

The J gene is TRBJ1-1, the V gene TRBV28; TRBD1 might be the D (6 bases). CDR3 length equals 15 residues. Germline V lookup: CDR1 MDHEN, CDR2 SYDVKM. Deletions cut 6 bases from V and 1 base from J, with 15 bases between. The CDR3 protein is CASSLAGTRNTEAFF. Written as DNA, the CDR3 is TGTGCCAGCAGCCTTGCCGGGACACGGAACACTGAAGCTTTCTTT.

The chain combines TRBV27 with TRBJ2-3; maybe TRBD2 (6 bases). There are 14 residues in the CDR3. Trimming took off 3 bases at V and 3 bases at J, with 10 bases between the two ends. From germline, CDR1 is MNHEY and CDR2 SMNVEV (reference sequence). The CDR3 sequence is CASSFASATDTQYF. The DNA of the CDR3 is TGTGCCAGCAGTTTCGCTAGCGCTACAGATACGCAGTATTTT.

The CDR3 protein is CASSDWTGKSYEQYF. CDR3 coding DNA: TGTGCCAGCAGTGACTGGACAGGGAAATCCTACGAGCAGTACTTC. J is TRBJ2-7 and V is TRBV2; 8 bases are a match to TRBD1. The V segment lost 3 bases and the J segment 1 base; nucleotides outside the gene matches: 5. The CDR3 totals 15 residues. The V gene's germline CDR1 is SNHLY and CDR2 FYNNEI.

The chain employs TRBV9 and TRBJ2-7; TRBD2 matches at 7 bases. The CDR3 spans 16 residues. J was trimmed by 4 bases and V by 1 base; bases with no gene match: 11. Germline assignment: CDR1 SGDLS and CDR2 YYNGEE. CDR3 residues: CASSVHAWGGGYEQYF. CDR3 sequence (DNA): TGTGCCAGCAGCGTACACGCATGGGGGGGAGGATACGAGCAGTACTTC.

The gene calls are TRBV7-2 and TRBJ1-2, with 7 bases fitting TRBD1. CDR3 length equals 16 residues. The germline CDR1 and CDR2 sequences are SGHTA and FQGNSA. Unmatched junction bases numbered 13, after V lost 3 bases and J lost 6 bases. The CDR3 DNA follows: TGTGCCAGCAGCTTCATAAAGACGACAGGGCTCCATGGCTACACCTTC. This sequence encodes CASSFIKTTGLHGYTF. Full variable domain (outside the CDR3, taken from reference TRBV7-2 and TRBJ1-2): GAGVSQSPSNKVTEKGKDVELRCDPISGHTALYWYRQSLGQGLEFLIYFQGNSAPDKSGLPSDRFSAERTGGSVSTLTIQRTQQEDSAVYLCASSFIKTTGLHGYTFGSGTRLTVV.

V and J are TRBV6-5 and TRBJ1-1; D unclear. Trimming left V 5 bases short and J 2 bases short, with 12 bases between. This CDR3 is 14 amino acids long. The germline CDR1 and CDR2 sequences are MNHEY and SVGAGI. Here the CDR3 reads CASSTTSGNTEAFF. The CDR3 DNA reads as TGTGCCAGCAGTACAACCTCAGGCAACACTGAAGCTTTCTTT.

The chain has TRBV18 and TRBJ1-3, with a possible D match to TRBD1 (5 bases). Between the trimmed V and J ends, which lost 1 base and 0 bases, there was a span of 7 bases. Germline lookup yields CDR1 KGHSH and CDR2 LQKENI. This CDR3 is 15 amino acids long. CDR3 sequence reads: CASSPLGGSGNTIYF. The CDR3 coding sequence is TGTGCCAGCTCACCACTCGGGGGCTCTGGAAACACCATATATTTT. Full variable domain (outside the CDR3, taken from reference TRBV18 and TRBJ1-3): NAGVMQNPRHLVRRRGQEARLRCSPMKGHSHVYWYRQLPEEGLKFMVYLQKENIIDESGMPKERFSAEFPKEGPSILRIQQVVRGDSAAYFCASSPLGGSGNTIYFGEGSWLTVV.

This chain links TRBV2 with TRBJ1-5; the match to TRBD1 covers 8 bases. Trimming removed 7 bases from V and 2 bases from J; junction bases left unmatched: 7. The length of the CDR3 is 15 residues. Germline CDR1 reads SNHLY; CDR2 reads FYNNEI. The CDR3 DNA is TGTGCCAGCAACACGGACAGGGTTGGCAATCAGCCCCAGCATTTT. As protein: CASNTDRVGNQPQHF. Full variable domain (missing parts from reference TRBV2 and TRBJ1-5): EPEVTQTPSHQVTQMGQEVILRCVPISNHLYFYWYRQILGQKVEFLVSFYNNEISEKSEIFDDQFSVERPDGSNFTLKIRSTKLEDSAMYFCASNTDRVGNQPQHFGDGTRLSIL.

The chain carries TRBV9 and TRBJ1-6; D is uncertain. The CDR3 has 15 residues. V was clipped by 4 bases and J by 6 bases, with 14 bases between them. Germline-derived CDR1 and CDR2 are SGDLS and YYNGEE. In DNA form, the CDR3 reads TGTGCCAGCAGCCCCCAAATCGGACTTAATTCACCCCTCCACTTT. Its translation is CASSPQIGLNSPLHF.

J is TRBJ2-5 and V is TRBV9; D unclear. V dropped 4 bases and J dropped 9 bases, with 13 bases sitting between them. Germline-derived CDR1 and CDR2 are SGDLS and YYNGEE. The CDR3 is made up of 12 amino acids. The CDR3 loop reads CASSPSNLPQYF. The CDR3 DNA reads TGTGCCAGCAGCCCGTCTAATCTGCCCCAGTACTTC.

The count of this clone is one. The chain is built from TRBV19 and TRBJ1-5; D ambiguous. The length of the CDR3 is 14 residues. Germline CDR1 is LNHDA and CDR2 is SQIVND (reference sequence). V was shortened by 7 bases and J by 9 bases, with 19 bases between the two germline ends. Here the CDR3 DNA reads TGTGCCAGTACCAAGAGAGAGGAGGGAAGGCCCCAGCATTTT. Protein: CASTKREEGRPQHF.